These T cell receptor beta chains were read from a single sample in a study of blood T cell repertoires in COVID-19. Using immunoSEQ multiplex PCR, the repertoire was profiled, and TCRdb retains in-frame clones only, with some absent. The sample holds 100,000 to 150,000 clones, roughly 91% seen once. Sequencing was performed on peripheral blood. All receptors come from a man aged 45 to 65 with active or convalescent COVID-19. CDR3s include the opening cysteine and the closing phenylalanine or tryptophan. A D gene is named only where the DNA matches it firmly.

cdr3_length	d_call	v_call	j_call	cdr3_aa
16	TRBD2	TRBV19	TRBJ2-5	CASSIVSAGGGETQYF
13	NA	TRBV5-1	TRBJ1-2	CASSLGQNYGYTF
16	TRBD1	TRBV27	TRBJ2-7	CASSKISSGTGHEQYF
14	TRBD1	TRBV9	TRBJ1-2	CASSRQGAGYGYTF
16	TRBD1	TRBV3-1/TRBV3-2	TRBJ2-6	CASSHQGALGANVLTF
18	NA	TRBV5-6	TRBJ1-6	CASSLGWQDSSYNSPLHF
16	TRBD1	TRBV24-1	TRBJ2-2	CATSDRGQGNPGELFF
13	TRBD2	TRBV19	TRBJ2-7	CASRSSGTYEQYF
12	TRBD1	TRBV30	TRBJ1-1	CAWDREYTEAFF
14	NA	TRBV28	TRBJ2-3	CASSDWTSTDTQYF
11	NA	TRBV19	TRBJ2-3	CASSIYNTQYF
14	TRBD1	TRBV5-4	TRBJ2-5	CASSRDRVWETQYF
15	NA	TRBV5-4	TRBJ2-7	CASSLFDIDSYEQYF
15	NA	TRBV6-5	TRBJ1-5	CASSYAAQGPQPQHF
14	TRBD1	TRBV7-9	TRBJ1-5	CASSRTGGNQPQHF
17	NA	TRBV2	TRBJ2-1	CASSTLQGMSSYNEQFF
16	TRBD1	TRBV28	TRBJ2-7	CASSPPGDSLRYEQYF
13	NA	TRBV12-5	TRBJ1-1	CASAPGVSTEAFF
17	NA	TRBV9	TRBJ2-2	CASSPRMGGGNTGELFF
15	NA	TRBV5-5	TRBJ2-1	CASSLVSGHYNEQFF
17	NA	TRBV21-1	TRBJ2-1	CASSTRGDRGLGNEQFF
15	TRBD1	TRBV5-1	TRBJ2-7	CASSSTGGRSYEQYF
15	TRBD1	TRBV9	TRBJ1-1	CASSVAGGKGTEAFF
15	TRBD1	TRBV24-1	TRBJ1-5	CATSAGGFGNQPQHF
14	TRBD1	TRBV13	TRBJ2-7	CASSQQGGTYEQYF
15	NA	TRBV9	TRBJ1-2	CASSVGAGANYGYTF
13	TRBD1	TRBV28	TRBJ1-1	CASMGQGDTEAFF